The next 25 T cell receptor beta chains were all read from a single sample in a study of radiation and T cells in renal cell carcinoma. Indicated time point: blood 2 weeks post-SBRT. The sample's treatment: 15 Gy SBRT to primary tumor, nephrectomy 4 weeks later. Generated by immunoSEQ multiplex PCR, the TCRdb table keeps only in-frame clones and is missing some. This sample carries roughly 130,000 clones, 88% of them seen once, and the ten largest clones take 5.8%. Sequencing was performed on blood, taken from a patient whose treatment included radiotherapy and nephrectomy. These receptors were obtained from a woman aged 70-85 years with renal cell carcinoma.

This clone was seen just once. CDR3 coding DNA: TGTGCCAGCAGTGAAGGAAATAGACCCAGCAATCAGCCCCAGCATTTT. It is translated as CASSEGNRPSNQPQHF. The V and J genes are TRBV2 and TRBJ1-5; D gene uncertain. This CDR3 contains 16 residues. Germline loops: CDR1 SNHLY, CDR2 FYNNEI. V was trimmed by 1 base and J by 1 base, leaving 11 bases between them.

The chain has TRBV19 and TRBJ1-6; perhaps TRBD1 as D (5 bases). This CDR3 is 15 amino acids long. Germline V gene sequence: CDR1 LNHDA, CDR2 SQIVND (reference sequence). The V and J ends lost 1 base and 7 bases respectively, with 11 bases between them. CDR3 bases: TGTGCCAGTAGTATAGGGCGACAGTCAAATTCACCCCTCCACTTT. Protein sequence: CASSIGRQSNSPLHF.

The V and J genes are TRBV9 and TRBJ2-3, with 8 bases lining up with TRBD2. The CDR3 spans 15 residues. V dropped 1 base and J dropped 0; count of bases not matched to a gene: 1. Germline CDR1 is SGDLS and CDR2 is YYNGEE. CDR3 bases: TGTGCCAGCAGCGTACGCGGGGGGAGCACAGATACGCAGTATTTT. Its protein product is CASSVRGGSTDTQYF.

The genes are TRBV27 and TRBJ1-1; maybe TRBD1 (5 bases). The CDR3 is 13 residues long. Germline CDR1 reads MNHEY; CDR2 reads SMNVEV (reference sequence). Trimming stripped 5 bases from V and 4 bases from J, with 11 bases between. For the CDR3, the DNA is TGTGCCAGCAGTATCCGGGGGGGCACTGAAGCTTTCTTT. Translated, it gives CASSIRGGTEAFF.

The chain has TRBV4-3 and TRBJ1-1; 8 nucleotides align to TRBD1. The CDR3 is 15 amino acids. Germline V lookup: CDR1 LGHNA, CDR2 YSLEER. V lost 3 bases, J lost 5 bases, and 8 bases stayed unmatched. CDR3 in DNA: TGCGCCAGCAGCCACATACAGGGGGGTAGGACTGAAGCTTTCTTT. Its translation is CASSHIQGGRTEAFF.

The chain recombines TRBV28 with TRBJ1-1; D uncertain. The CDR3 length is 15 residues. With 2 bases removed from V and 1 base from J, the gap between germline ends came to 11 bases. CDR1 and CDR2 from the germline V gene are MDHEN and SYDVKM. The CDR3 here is CASSLRAAGNTEAFF. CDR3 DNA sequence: TGTGCCAGCAGTTTAAGGGCCGCAGGGAACACTGAAGCTTTCTTT.

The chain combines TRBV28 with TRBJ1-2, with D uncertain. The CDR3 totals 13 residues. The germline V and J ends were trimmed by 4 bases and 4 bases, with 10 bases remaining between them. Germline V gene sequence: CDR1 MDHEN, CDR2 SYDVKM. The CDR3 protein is CASSSGRTYGYTF. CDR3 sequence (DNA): TGTGCCAGCAGTTCAGGACGGACCTATGGCTACACCTTC.

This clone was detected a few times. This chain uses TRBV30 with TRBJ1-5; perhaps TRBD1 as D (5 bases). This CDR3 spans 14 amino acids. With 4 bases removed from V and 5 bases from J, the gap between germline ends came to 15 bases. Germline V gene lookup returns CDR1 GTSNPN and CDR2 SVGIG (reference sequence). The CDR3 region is CAWIDRWNDQPQHF. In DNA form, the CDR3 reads TGTGCCTGGATAGACAGATGGAACGATCAGCCCCAGCATTTT.

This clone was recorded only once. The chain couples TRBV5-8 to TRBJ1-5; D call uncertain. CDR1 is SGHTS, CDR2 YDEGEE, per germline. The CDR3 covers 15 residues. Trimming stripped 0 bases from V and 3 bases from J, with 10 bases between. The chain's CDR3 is CASSLVAGTNQPQHF. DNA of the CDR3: TGTGCCAGCAGCTTGGTTGCAGGAACCAATCAGCCCCAGCATTTT.

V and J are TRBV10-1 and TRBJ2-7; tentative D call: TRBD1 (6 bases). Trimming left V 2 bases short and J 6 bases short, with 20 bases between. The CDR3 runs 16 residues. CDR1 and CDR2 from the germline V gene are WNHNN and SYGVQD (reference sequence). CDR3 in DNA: TGCGCCAGCAGTGAGATGTTACAGGGAGAAGATATCGAGCAGTACTTC. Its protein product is CASSEMLQGEDIEQYF.

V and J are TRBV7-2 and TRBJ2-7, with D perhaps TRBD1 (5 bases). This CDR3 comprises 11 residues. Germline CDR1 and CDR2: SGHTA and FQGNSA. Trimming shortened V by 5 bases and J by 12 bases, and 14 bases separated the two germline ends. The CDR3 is CASSRDSILYF. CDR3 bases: TGTGCCAGCAGCCGCGACAGTATACTGTACTTC.

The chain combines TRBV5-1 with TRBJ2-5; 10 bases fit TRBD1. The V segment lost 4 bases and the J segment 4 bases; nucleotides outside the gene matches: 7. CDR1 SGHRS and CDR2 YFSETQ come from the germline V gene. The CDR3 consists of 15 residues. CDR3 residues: CASSLGRTGGETQYF. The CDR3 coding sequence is TGCGCCAGCAGCCTGGGACGGACAGGGGGAGAGACCCAGTACTTC.

As DNA, the CDR3 is TGCGCCAGCAGCTCCCCCAGCTCCTATAATTCACCCCTCCACTTT. It specifies CASSSPSSYNSPLHF. The chain is built from TRBV4-1 and TRBJ1-6; D not certain. This CDR3 has 15 residues. The germline V gene encodes CDR1 MGHRA and CDR2 YSYEKL. V was clipped by 5 bases and J by 0 bases, with 8 bases between them.

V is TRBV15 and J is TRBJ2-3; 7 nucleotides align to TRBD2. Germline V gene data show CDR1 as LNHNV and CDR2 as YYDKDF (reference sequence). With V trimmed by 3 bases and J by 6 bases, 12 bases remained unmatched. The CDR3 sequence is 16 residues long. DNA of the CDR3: TGTGCCACCAGCAGGGGAGGGGATTTAGGAACGGATACGCAGTATTTT. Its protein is CATSRGGDLGTDTQYF.

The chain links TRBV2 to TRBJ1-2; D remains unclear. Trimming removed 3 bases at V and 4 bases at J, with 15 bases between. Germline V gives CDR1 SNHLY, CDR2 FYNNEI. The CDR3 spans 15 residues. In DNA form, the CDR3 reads TGTGCCAGCAGTGAGGGTCCGATTGGGGTCTATGGCTACACCTTC. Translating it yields CASSEGPIGVYGYTF.

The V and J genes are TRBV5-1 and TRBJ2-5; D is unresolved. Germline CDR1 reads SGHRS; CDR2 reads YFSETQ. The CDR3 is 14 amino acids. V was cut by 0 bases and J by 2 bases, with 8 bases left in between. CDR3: CASSLDALQETQYF. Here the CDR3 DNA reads TGCGCCAGCAGCTTGGATGCCTTACAAGAGACCCAGTACTTC.

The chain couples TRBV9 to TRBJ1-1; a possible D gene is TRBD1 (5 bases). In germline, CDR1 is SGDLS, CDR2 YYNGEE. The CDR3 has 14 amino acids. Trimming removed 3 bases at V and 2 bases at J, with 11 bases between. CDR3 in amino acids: CASSASGDNTEAFF. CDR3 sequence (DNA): TGTGCCAGCAGCGCTTCGGGGGACAACACTGAAGCTTTCTTT. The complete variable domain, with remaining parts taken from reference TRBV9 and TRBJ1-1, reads DSGVTQTPKHLITATGQRVTLRCSPRSGDLSVYWYQQSLDQGLQFLIQYYNGEERAKGNILERFSAQQFPDLHSELNLSSLELGDSALYFCASSASGDNTEAFFGQGTRLTVV.

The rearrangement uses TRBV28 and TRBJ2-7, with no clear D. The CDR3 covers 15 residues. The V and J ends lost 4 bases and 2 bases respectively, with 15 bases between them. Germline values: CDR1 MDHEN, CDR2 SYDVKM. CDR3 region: CASSSGGRLTYEQYF. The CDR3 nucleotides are TGTGCCAGCAGTTCAGGTGGGCGGCTCACCTACGAGCAGTACTTC.

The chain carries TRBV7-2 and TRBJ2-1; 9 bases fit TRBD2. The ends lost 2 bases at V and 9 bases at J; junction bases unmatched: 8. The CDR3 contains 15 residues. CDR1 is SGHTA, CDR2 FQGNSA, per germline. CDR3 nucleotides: TGTGCCAGCAGCTTAAACTGGCGGGGGGGCGGTGAGCAGTTCTTC. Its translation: CASSLNWRGGGEQFF.

CDR3 in DNA: TGTGCCAGCAGCTCCGGGTCTAGGGAGACCCAGTACTTC. This encodes CASSSGSRETQYF. The chain carries TRBV11-2 and TRBJ2-5; D ambiguous. Germline-derived CDR1 and CDR2 are SGHAT and FQNNGV. Trimming left V 4 bases short and J 5 bases short, with 11 bases between. The CDR3 is made up of 13 amino acids. The full variable domain, in which reference TRBV11-2 and TRBJ2-5 provide the parts outside the CDR3, is EAGVAQSPRYKIIEKRQSVAFWCNPISGHATLYWYQQILGQGPKLLIQFQNNGVVDDSQLPKDRFSAERLKGVDSTLKIQPAKLEDSAVYLCASSSGSRETQYFGPGTRLLVL.

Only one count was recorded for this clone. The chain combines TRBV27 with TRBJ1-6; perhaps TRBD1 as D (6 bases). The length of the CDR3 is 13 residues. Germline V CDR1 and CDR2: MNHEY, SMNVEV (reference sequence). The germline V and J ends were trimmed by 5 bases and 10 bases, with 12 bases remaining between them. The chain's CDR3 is CASSPRGGSPLHF. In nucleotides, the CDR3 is TGTGCCAGCAGTCCGCGGGGGGGCTCACCCCTCCACTTT.

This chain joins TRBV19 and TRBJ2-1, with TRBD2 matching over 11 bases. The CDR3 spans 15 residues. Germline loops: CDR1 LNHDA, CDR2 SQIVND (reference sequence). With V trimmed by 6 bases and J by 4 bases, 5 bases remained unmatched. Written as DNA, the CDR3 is TGTGCCAGTAGATCTAGCGGGGGGCGATACAATGAGCAGTTCTTC. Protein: CASRSSGGRYNEQFF.

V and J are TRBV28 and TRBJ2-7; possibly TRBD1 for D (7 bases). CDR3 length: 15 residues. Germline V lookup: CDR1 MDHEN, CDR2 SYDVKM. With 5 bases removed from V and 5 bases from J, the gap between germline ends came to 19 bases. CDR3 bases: TGTGCCAGCAGTGCCGACAGGGACTGGAGCCACGAGCAGTACTTC. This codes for CASSADRDWSHEQYF.

The CDR3 DNA is TGTGCCAGCAGCAGTCCCGGGACAGGGGGCGCTGGCTCTGAAGCTTTCTTT. This codes for CASSSPGTGGAGSEAFF. The chain carries TRBV11-1 and TRBJ1-1; 12 bases align to TRBD1. The junction had 13 bases not matched to a gene; V was cut back by 5 bases and J by 6 bases. CDR1 and CDR2 from the germline V gene are SGHAT and FQDESV (reference sequence). CDR3 length: 17 residues.

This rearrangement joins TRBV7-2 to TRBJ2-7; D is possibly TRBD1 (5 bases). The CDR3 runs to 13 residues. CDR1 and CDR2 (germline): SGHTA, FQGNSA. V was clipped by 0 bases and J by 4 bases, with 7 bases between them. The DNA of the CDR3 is TGTGCCAGCAGCTTAGCGGGGCCATACGAGCAGTACTTC. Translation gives CASSLAGPYEQYF.